Detailed here is one T cell receptor (beta chain). The antigen remains undetermined. The CDR3 length is 16 residues. Germline lookup yields CDR1 SGHTA and CDR2 FQGNSA. The junction had 8 bases not matched to a gene; V was cut back by 1 base and J by 6 bases. The data were obtained in a study of cytomegalovirus exposure and HLA in healthy donors. Whole-study findings and limits: Follow-up analysis later connected one missense variant in DCLRE1C with trimming of TCR beta V- and J-genes.

The PCR employed 60 Vbeta primers together with 13 Jbeta primers. Measured with immunoSEQ multiplex PCR; TCRdb has only the in-frame clones, and not every one. The table has 200,000 to 250,000 clones, roughly 82% seen once. This chain uses TRBV7-2 with TRBJ2-1; 8 bases agree with TRBD1. The clonotype originates from a woman between 40 and 50 years old in good health and CMV-seropositive. The specimen was PBMCs. CDR3 in DNA: TGTGCCAGCAGCTTAGTCTCTCGGACAGGGACCAATGAGCAGTTCTTC. Translation gives CASSLVSRTGTNEQFF.